What follows are 30 T cell receptor beta chains derived from one specimen sequenced in a study of blood T cell repertoires in COVID-19 (dated by TCRdb to between 2020 and 2021). The library came from the immunoSEQ multiplex PCR assay. Entries here come from immuneACCESS through TCRdb and include only in-frame sequences with V and J called. Some clones fail to appear in such tables; in the studies checked, an unresolved V gene covers under half of the shortfall, and the cause of the remainder is unknown. This sample holds tens of thousands of clones; roughly 80% were observed only once. The top ten hold 10% to 15% of the sample. The source material was peripheral blood. Source of these receptors: a man over 45 with COVID-19, enrolled during active disease.

This chain connects TRBV5-1 to TRBJ1-1; TRBD1 agrees at 7 bases. V lost 2 bases to trimming and J lost 0 bases; unmatched junction nucleotides: 10. Germline CDR1 is SGHRS and CDR2 is YFSETQ. There are 17 residues in the CDR3. In nucleotides, the CDR3 is TGCGCCAGCAGCTTTGTAGGACAGGTATCCTTGAACACTGAAGCTTTCTTT. Its protein product is CASSFVGQVSLNTEAFF.

This chain uses TRBV2 with TRBJ2-4; 10 nucleotides line up with TRBD1. The germline CDR1 and CDR2 sequences are SNHLY and FYNNEI. Trimming cost V 5 bases and J 4 bases; bases outside gene matches: 8. The CDR3 covers 16 residues. The CDR3 loop is CASSIRDRGQKNIQYF. In DNA form, the CDR3 reads TGTGCCAGCAGTATCCGGGACAGGGGACAAAAAAACATTCAGTACTTC.

In this sample, this clone turned up once. The chain couples TRBV18 to TRBJ1-6; D is unresolved. From germline, CDR1 is KGHSH and CDR2 LQKENI. The CDR3 is made up of 15 amino acids. V lost 1 base and J lost 0, with 4 bases in between. In nucleotides, the CDR3 is TGTGCCAGCTCACCACGGAGCTCCTATAATTCACCCCTCCACTTT. This gives the protein CASSPRSSYNSPLHF.

The genes are TRBV24-1 and TRBJ2-3; D not certain. The CDR3 extends over 14 amino acids. V was shortened by 2 bases and J by 4 bases, with 9 bases between the two germline ends. Germline V gives CDR1 KGHDR, CDR2 SFDVKD. The CDR3 DNA follows: TGTGCCACCAGTGATTCCGGAGTTTCAGATACGCAGTATTTT. It encodes CATSDSGVSDTQYF.

CDR3 sequence: CASSHTRGAGDGYTF. CDR3 in DNA: TGTGCCAGCAGCCACACTCGGGGCGCAGGGGATGGCTACACCTTC. The rearrangement links TRBV27 to TRBJ1-2; perhaps TRBD1 as D (6 bases). CDR1 and CDR2 (germline): MNHEY, SMNVEV (reference sequence). Trimming left V 6 bases short and J 6 bases short, with 20 bases between. This CDR3 spans 15 amino acids.

CDR3 in amino acids: CASSETSGGPVETQYF. For the CDR3, the DNA is TGTGCCAGCAGTGAGACTAGCGGGGGGCCGGTTGAGACCCAGTACTTC. The chain combines TRBV6-2 or TRBV6-3 with TRBJ2-5; 13 bases are a match to TRBD2. Germline values: CDR1 MNHEY, CDR2 SVGEGT. J was trimmed by 5 bases and V by 5 bases; bases with no gene match: 8. This CDR3 is 16 amino acids long.

This clone was counted at least ten times. The chain employs TRBV7-2 and TRBJ1-1, with TRBD1 as a possible D gene (6 bases). The CDR3 spans 16 residues. CDR1 is SGHTA, CDR2 FQGNSA, per germline. V gave up 2 bases and J gave up 4 bases, with 17 bases separating them. The CDR3: CASSLLQGQGITEAFF. CDR3 coding DNA: TGTGCCAGCAGCTTACTCCAGGGGCAAGGGATCACTGAAGCTTTCTTT.

V is TRBV11-2 and J is TRBJ2-1; 11 positions agree with TRBD2. The junction had 3 bases not matched to a gene; V was cut back by 1 base and J by 4 bases. CDR3 length: 16 amino acids. CDR1 is SGHAT and CDR2 is FQNNGV in the germline V gene. CDR3 region: CASSLGGLAVYNEQFF. CDR3 sequence (DNA): TGTGCCAGCAGCTTAGGGGGACTAGCGGTATACAATGAGCAGTTCTTC. Complete variable domain (other parts from reference TRBV11-2 and TRBJ2-1): EAGVAQSPRYKIIEKRQSVAFWCNPISGHATLYWYQQILGQGPKLLIQFQNNGVVDDSQLPKDRFSAERLKGVDSTLKIQPAKLEDSAVYLCASSLGGLAVYNEQFFGPGTRLTVL.

The chain links TRBV28 to TRBJ1-2; D possibly corresponds to TRBD1 (5 bases). In germline, CDR1 is MDHEN, CDR2 SYDVKM. CDR3 length: 12 amino acids. Trimming pared 5 bases from V and 8 bases from J, leaving 12 bases between. The CDR3 loop reads CASSGGTYGYTF. The CDR3 DNA reads as TGTGCCAGCAGTGGGGGGACCTACGGCTACACCTTC.

The chain has TRBV4-2 and TRBJ2-1; 10 positions agree with TRBD1. V was clipped by 5 bases and J by 6 bases; unmatched bases: 10. CDR3 length equals 16 residues. The germline V gene has CDR1 LGHNA and CDR2 YNFKEQ. The CDR3 DNA reads as TGTGCCAGCAGCACCTGGACAGGGGGTATGGGCAATGAGCAGTTCTTC. It specifies CASSTWTGGMGNEQFF.

This rearrangement joins TRBV4-2 to TRBJ1-6, with 9 bases lining up with TRBD1. Germline assignment: CDR1 LGHNA and CDR2 YNFKEQ. Trimming cost V 3 bases and J 7 bases; bases outside gene matches: 19. The CDR3 extends over 20 amino acids. CDR3 loop: CASSQKTGTGSFRFNSPLHF. The CDR3, as DNA: TGTGCCAGCAGCCAGAAGACCGGGACAGGGAGCTTTAGATTCAATTCACCCCTCCACTTT.

The rearrangement uses TRBV5-5 and TRBJ2-1; no clear D. This CDR3 comprises 13 residues. V shed 5 bases and J shed 5 bases, with 11 bases lying between them. The germline CDR1 and CDR2 sequences are SGHKS and YYEKEE (reference sequence). This CDR3 reads CASSMFGDNEQFF. The CDR3, as DNA: TGTGCCAGCAGTATGTTTGGAGACAATGAGCAGTTCTTC.

This chain links TRBV6-2 or TRBV6-3 with TRBJ1-2, with D unresolved. Germline V CDR1 and CDR2: MNHEY, SVGEGT. The V gene lost 5 bases and the J gene lost 3 bases, with 7 bases spanning the gap. This CDR3 has 12 amino acids. This chain's CDR3 is CASSATDYGYTF. For the CDR3, the DNA is TGTGCCAGCAGTGCCACAGACTATGGCTACACCTTC.

The chain is built from TRBV6-5 and TRBJ1-2; the D gene is possibly TRBD1 (6 bases). V was clipped by 6 bases and J by 0 bases, with 8 bases between them. CDR3 length: 13 residues. The germline CDR1 and CDR2 sequences are MNHEY and SVGAGI. CDR3 sequence reads: CASRQGTNYGYTF. The CDR3 DNA reads TGTGCCAGCAGACAGGGAACTAACTATGGCTACACCTTC.

This clone was counted a single time. This rearrangement joins TRBV4-3 to TRBJ2-7, with 8 bases fitting TRBD1. The CDR3 loop spans 13 amino acids. The germline gives CDR1 LGHNA, CDR2 YSLEER. V lost 4 bases to trimming and J lost 5 bases; unmatched junction nucleotides: 4. CDR3 DNA: TGCGCCAGCAGCCCTACAGGGGGAAACGAGCAGTACTTC. This sequence encodes CASSPTGGNEQYF.

V is TRBV11-1 and J is TRBJ1-4; D may be TRBD1 (6 bases). The V end lost 3 bases, the J end lost 8 bases, and 13 bases lay between the germline ends. The CDR3 contains 14 residues. Per germline, CDR1 SGHAT and CDR2 FQDESV (reference sequence). The CDR3 reads CASSFQGIQEKLFF. The CDR3 bases are TGTGCCAGCAGCTTTCAGGGGATACAGGAAAAACTGTTTTTT.

The genes are TRBV7-2 and TRBJ1-1; D ambiguous. The CDR3 runs to 13 residues. CDR1 is SGHTA, CDR2 FQGNSA, per germline. Trimming left V 3 bases short and J 1 base short, with 6 bases between. CDR3 residues: CASSFIENTEAFF. Here the CDR3 DNA reads TGTGCCAGCAGCTTTATAGAGAACACTGAAGCTTTCTTT.

This chain joins TRBV30 and TRBJ2-7, with D maybe TRBD2 (7 bases). Trimming shortened V by 5 bases and J by 5 bases, and 16 bases separated the two germline ends. Germline CDR1 is GTSNPN and CDR2 is SVGIG (reference sequence). This CDR3 is built from 13 residues. The CDR3 here is CAWGGRGVHEQYF. In DNA form, the CDR3 reads TGTGCCTGGGGTGGGAGGGGGGTCCACGAGCAGTACTTC.

The chain recombines TRBV4-1 with TRBJ2-1, with 9 bases that match TRBD2. The CDR3 is 15 amino acids. Germline CDR1 reads MGHRA; CDR2 reads YSYEKL. Losses at the gene ends were 2 bases for V and 6 bases for J; bases not matched to a gene: 5. CDR3 residues: CASSQWGGGANEQFF. The DNA of the CDR3 is TGCGCCAGCAGCCAATGGGGCGGGGGGGCCAATGAGCAGTTCTTC.

The chain is built from TRBV19 and TRBJ2-5, with 7 bases identical to TRBD1. The CDR3 is 13 amino acids. The V and J ends lost 5 bases and 5 bases, in that order; junction bases with no gene match: 5. CDR1 and CDR2 from the germline V gene are LNHDA and SQIVND (reference sequence). The CDR3 sequence is CASSFGTVETQYF. Here the CDR3 DNA reads TGTGCCAGTAGTTTCGGGACAGTGGAGACCCAGTACTTC.

The J gene is TRBJ1-1, the V gene TRBV29-1, with TRBD1 matching over 7 bases. J lost 0 bases, V lost 7 bases, and 2 bases had no gene match. Germline CDR1 is SQVTM and CDR2 is ANQGSEA. The CDR3 covers 12 residues. The CDR3 coding sequence is TGCAGCGGGGGACAGATGAACACTGAAGCTTTCTTT. Translation gives CSGGQMNTEAFF. The whole variable domain, remainder taken from reference TRBV29-1 and TRBJ1-1, is SAVISQKPSRDICQRGTSLTIQCQVDSQVTMMFWYRQQPGQSLTLIATANQGSEATYESGFVIDKFPISRPNLTFSTLTVSNMSPEDSSIYLCSGGQMNTEAFFGQGTRLTVV.

In its sample, this clone was seen once. The chain carries TRBV12-3 or TRBV12-4 and TRBJ1-1, with 7 bases fitting TRBD1. J was trimmed by 3 bases and V by 5 bases; bases with no gene match: 3. The CDR3 has 13 amino acids. In nucleotides, the CDR3 is TGTGCCAGCAGTCGACAGGGCGACACTGAAGCTTTCTTT. Translation gives CASSRQGDTEAFF.

The chain recombines TRBV13 with TRBJ2-3; TRBD2 might be the D (5 bases). Germline values: CDR1 PRHDT, CDR2 FYEKMQ (reference sequence). V lost 5 bases, J lost 7 bases, and 16 bases lay in between. This CDR3 comprises 14 residues. CDR3 DNA: TGTGCCAGCAGCCGTACAGCGGCTGAGCATACGCAGTATTTT. Protein product: CASSRTAAEHTQYF. The full variable domain, with the rest looked up from reference TRBV13 and TRBJ2-3, is AAGVIQSPRHLIKEKRETATLKCYPIPRHDTVYWYQQGPGQDPQFLISFYEKMQSDKGSIPDRFSAQQFSDYHSELNMSSLELGDSALYFCASSRTAAEHTQYFGPGTRLTVL.

J is TRBJ1-1 and V is TRBV12-3 or TRBV12-4, with no clear D. The ends were cut back, 4 bases at V and 1 base at J, with 4 bases in the middle. This CDR3 region has 12 residues. This chain's CDR3 is CASSSGNTEAFF. As DNA, the CDR3 is TGTGCCAGCAGTTCAGGGAACACTGAAGCTTTCTTT.

This chain joins TRBV18 and TRBJ1-3, with TRBD1 as a possible D gene (6 bases). The CDR3 sequence is 16 residues long. Germline V gene sequence: CDR1 KGHSH, CDR2 LQKENI. The V and J ends lost 1 base and 4 bases respectively, with 14 bases between them. Here the CDR3 reads CASSPQLQGKGNTIYF. In DNA form, the CDR3 reads TGTGCCAGCTCACCACAGCTACAGGGAAAGGGAAACACCATATATTTT.

The rearrangement joins TRBV2 to TRBJ1-5; D unclear. Germline V lookup: CDR1 SNHLY, CDR2 FYNNEI. The CDR3 has 14 amino acids. V gave up 2 bases and J gave up 0 bases, with 5 bases separating them. This CDR3 reads CASSESSSNQPQHF. DNA for the CDR3: TGTGCCAGCAGTGAATCCAGTAGCAATCAGCCCCAGCATTTT.

This rearrangement joins TRBV6-2 or TRBV6-3 to TRBJ1-1, with a weak D call TRBD1 (5 bases). V lost 5 bases to trimming and J lost 1 base, with 8 bases between them. CDR3 size: 13 residues. CDR1 is MNHEY, CDR2 SVGEGT, per germline. CDR3 loop: CASSIQANTEAFF. CDR3 nucleotides: TGTGCCAGCAGTATACAGGCGAACACTGAAGCTTTCTTT.

This clone is labeled medium-sized. J is TRBJ2-2 and V is TRBV7-9; weak D call: TRBD1 (6 bases). This CDR3 spans 15 amino acids. Per germline, CDR1 SEHNR and CDR2 FQNEAQ (reference sequence). The germline V and J ends were trimmed by 5 bases and 5 bases, with 15 bases remaining between them. The CDR3 sequence is CASSRSGTKTGELFF. DNA for the CDR3: TGTGCCAGCAGCCGCTCCGGGACAAAAACCGGGGAGCTGTTTTTT. Supplemented by reference TRBV7-9 and TRBJ2-2, the full variable domain reads DTGVSQNPRHKITKRGQNVTFRCDPISEHNRLYWYRQTLGQGPEFLTYFQNEAQLEKSRLLSDRFSAERPKGSFSTLEIQRTEQGDSAMYLCASSRSGTKTGELFFGEGSRLTVL.

This chain joins TRBV18 and TRBJ2-3; TRBD2 aligns across 11 bases. With V trimmed by 1 base and J by 2 bases, 2 bases remained unmatched. The germline V gene has CDR1 KGHSH and CDR2 LQKENI. The CDR3 covers 16 residues. CDR3 in DNA: TGTGCCAGCTCACCACGACTAGCGGGGAACACAGATACGCAGTATTTT. Protein sequence: CASSPRLAGNTDTQYF.

This clone was seen only once. The chain couples TRBV30 to TRBJ1-1; the match to TRBD1 covers 7 bases. This CDR3 is built from 13 residues. Germline CDR1 and CDR2: GTSNPN and SVGIG (reference sequence). Germline trimming cut 4 bases from V and 3 bases from J; bases unmatched to any gene: 5. The DNA for the CDR3 is TGTGCCTGGAAAACAGGGGCGTACACTGAAGCTTTCTTT. It encodes CAWKTGAYTEAFF.